This section outlines one T cell receptor (beta chain) sequence together with its context. Its antigen is unknown. Base qualities were left out, and no much larger clone turns up one base away. Receptor libraries were prepared by 5' RACE. Instrument used: NextSeq 500. In the TCR library protocol, a unique molecular identifier was attached to each TCR cDNA molecule so that PCR and sequencing errors could be corrected. Per the authors' processing: TCR identification, UMI-based error correction and CDR3 extraction were performed with Decombinator tools. Expanded TCRs were defined as those above a frequency of 2 per 1,000, corresponding to the top 1% of the tumor frequency distribution. Renyi diversity was calculated using the R vegan package after each repertoire was subsampled 100 times to 5,000 TCRs. CDR3 similarity networks were built from amino acid triplet string-kernel similarity, connecting CDR3s with pairwise similarity above 0.82. TCRdb reanalyzed the raw reads on its own, using fastp at Q25 for trimming and MiXCR for clone calling, and kept in-frame beta chains. Rows are unified per CDR3 protein, each entry keeping the most common DNA and genes. The V and J calls and clone size are TCRdb's, not the authors'. For this sample there are about 120,000 distinct CDR3 sequences; 9.5% to 15% appear just once. 16% of the sample is in the top ten clones.

Read against the paper, the sample's time point label means: blood at routine non-recurrence follow-up after resection. For TCR sequencing, whole RNA was extracted from tumor and nontumor lung tissue, or from cryopreserved PBMC samples, and no cell sorting was done. Only patients for whom sufficient RNA was available from at least two tumor regions were selected for TCR sequencing. These data belong to a study of spatial heterogeneity in lung cancer (dated by TCRdb to the late 2010s). Study-wide context: The donors were 70 or so patients from the lung TRACERx cohort who had early-stage, untreated non-small cell lung cancer. Follow-up PBMC samples were sequenced whenever available, and the median time to follow-up was 2 to 3 years after resection. Beta-chain transcripts were consistently detected in greater numbers than alpha-chain transcripts, which likely reflected higher beta-chain transcript abundance. In the raw uncorrected reads, each unique combination of TCR and UMI appeared more than ten times on average. In non-small cell lung cancer, the study made a quantitative comparison of TCR alpha and beta repertoires among multiple tumor regions, matched nontumor lung and blood. TCR repertoire features were related to nonsynonymous mutation counts determined by whole-exome sequencing of tumor tissue. At surgery, both alpha and beta chains were TCR-sequenced in around 240 tumor regions, approximately 64 matched nontumor lung samples and 56 PBMC samples.

The CDR3 covers 12 residues, taking in both the cysteine and the phenylalanine. The sequence is cut down to CDR3 DNA, 36 bases in frame from base 1. CDR1 and CDR2 (DFQATT, SNEGSKA) derive from the germline V gene (reference sequence). V loses 2 bases of germline sequence and J loses 5 bases, and the interval between the two ends is 6 bases. Overall results and qualifications from the work: Ubiquitous expanded tumor TCRs were found in blood more often at tumor resection than at routine follow-up. Only roughly 15 patients were included in comparisons of baseline and follow-up blood repertoires. Confirming at a functional level the hypothesis that regional TCRs recognize regional mutations was considered to require additional single-cell paired TCR alpha and beta sequencing.

The receptor was isolated from a male donor with early-stage non-small cell lung cancer. The sample in question was PBMCs, obtained at follow-up. The chain employs TRBV20-1 and TRBJ1-4; too little of a D gene remains to name it. DNA sequence: TGCAGTGCTAGATCCGGAAATGAAAAACTGTTTTTT. It translates as CSARSGNEKLFF.